This note documents a single T cell receptor (beta chain) sequence. Its antigen remains unidentified. The record originates from a study of T cell responses to AZD1222 COVID-19 vaccine. Sequenced by immunoSEQ multiplex PCR; TCRdb stores in-frame clones only, minus some. This sample has 110,000 to 150,000 clones, with 90% to 95% found just once. Findings and limits, study-wide: The donor group comprised mostly white British people and more females; the analysis possibly underestimated clonal diversity. Regions 160-218 and 743-854 dominated among vaccine-associated CD4 TCRs spanning spike. No day 14 peak samples; only post-peak repertoires were characterized. Epitopes outside B.1.351 and B.1.1.7 mutated regions reportedly drew nearly half of spike TCRs.

The receptor's source is an adult in good health. Specimen: peripheral blood, collected on day 0 of MenACWY control vaccination.

CDR3 bases: TGTGCCAGCAGCCCTAAAGGGACAGTGTCCTACAATGAGCAGTTCTTC. Protein: CASSPKGTVSYNEQFF. The J gene is TRBJ2-1, the V gene TRBV3-1 (or the pseudogene TRBV3-2); 7 bases are a match to TRBD1. With V trimmed by 4 bases and J by 1 base, 7 bases remained unmatched. Germline values: CDR1 LGHDT, CDR2 YNNKEL (reference sequence). The length of the CDR3 is 16 residues.